This T cell receptor beta chain was observed in a study of tumor-infiltrating lymphocytes in glioblastoma multiforme. TCR beta libraries were built from RNA through three nested multiplex PCR rounds using modified ARM-PCR. No unique molecular identifiers were described for these TCRB libraries. Each CDR3 protein is one row after TCRdb ran MiXCR on the multiplex PCR reads. The table lists 10,000 to 15,000 distinct CDR3 sequences, 64% of them singletons. Overall study results and limits: The TCR and somatic mutation analysis included just one glioblastoma patient. No surface-marker sorting into functional T cell subtypes was done.

By sample fraction, this clonotype is large. Its specificity is unknown. CDR3 length: 15 amino acids. The V gene's germline CDR1 is SGHAT and CDR2 FQNNGV. J gave up 3 bases and V 2 bases, and 4 bases lay outside the gene matches. The clonotype was recovered from a male donor with glioblastoma. Sequenced input: brain tumor tissue. The chain links TRBV11-2 to TRBJ2-3; 8 nucleotides match TRBD1. CDR3 bases: TGTGCCAGCAGCTTACAGGGGGCGTGGACAGATACGCAGTATTTT. It encodes CASSLQGAWTDTQYF.